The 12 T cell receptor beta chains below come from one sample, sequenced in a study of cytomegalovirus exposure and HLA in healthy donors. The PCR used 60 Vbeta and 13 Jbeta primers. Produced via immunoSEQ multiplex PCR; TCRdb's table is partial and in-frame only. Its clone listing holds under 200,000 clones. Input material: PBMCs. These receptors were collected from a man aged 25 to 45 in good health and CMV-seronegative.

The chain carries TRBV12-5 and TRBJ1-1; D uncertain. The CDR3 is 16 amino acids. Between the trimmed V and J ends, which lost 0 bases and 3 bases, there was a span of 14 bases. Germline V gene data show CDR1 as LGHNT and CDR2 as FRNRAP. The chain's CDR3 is CASGLVHVEGDTEAFF. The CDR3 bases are TGTGCTAGTGGTTTGGTACATGTGGAGGGAGACACTGAAGCTTTCTTT.

CDR3 amino acids: CASSFWGRQGGINEQYF. The DNA of the CDR3 is TGTGCCAGCAGCTTCTGGGGGAGACAGGGAGGTATCAACGAGCAGTACTTC. V is TRBV7-9 and J is TRBJ2-7, with D possibly being TRBD1 (7 bases). Between the trimmed V and J ends, which lost 3 bases and 5 bases, there was a span of 23 bases. This CDR3 comprises 17 residues. CDR1 is SEHNR, CDR2 FQNEAQ, per germline (reference sequence).

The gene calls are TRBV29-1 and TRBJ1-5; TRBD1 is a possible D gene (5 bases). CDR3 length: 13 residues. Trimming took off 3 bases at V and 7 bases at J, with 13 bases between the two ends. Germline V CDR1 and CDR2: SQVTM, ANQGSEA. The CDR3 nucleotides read TGCAGCGTTGATGGGCAGCCAGGGCAGCCCCAGCATTTT. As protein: CSVDGQPGQPQHF.

The CDR3 nucleotides read TGTGCCAGCAGTCGGTTAGCGGGAGAAATGCCAGATACGCAGTATTTT. The encoded protein is CASSRLAGEMPDTQYF. The gene calls are TRBV6-6 and TRBJ2-3, with 9 bases identical to TRBD2. Germline CDR1 and CDR2: MNHNY and SVGAGI (reference sequence). Losses at the gene ends were 5 bases for V and 4 bases for J; bases not matched to a gene: 10. This CDR3 is built from 16 residues.

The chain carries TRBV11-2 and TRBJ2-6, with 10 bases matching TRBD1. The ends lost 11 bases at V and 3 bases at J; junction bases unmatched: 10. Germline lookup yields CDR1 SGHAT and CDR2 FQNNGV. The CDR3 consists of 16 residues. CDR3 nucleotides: TGTGCCTCCTCGCGGGACAGGGGTGGTGGGGCCAACGTCCTGACTTTC. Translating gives CASSRDRGGGANVLTF.

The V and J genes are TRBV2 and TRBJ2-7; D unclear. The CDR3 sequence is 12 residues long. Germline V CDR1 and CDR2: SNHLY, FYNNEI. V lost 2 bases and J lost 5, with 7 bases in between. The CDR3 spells CASSENTDEQYF. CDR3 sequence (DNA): TGTGCCAGCAGTGAAAACACAGACGAGCAGTACTTC.

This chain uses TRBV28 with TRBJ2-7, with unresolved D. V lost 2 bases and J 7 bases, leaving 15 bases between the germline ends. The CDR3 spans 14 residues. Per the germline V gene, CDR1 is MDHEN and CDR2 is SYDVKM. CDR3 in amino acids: CASSLGSSSEEQYF. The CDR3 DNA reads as TGTGCCAGCAGTTTAGGTAGTTCCTCTGAAGAGCAGTACTTC.

DNA of the CDR3: TGCGCCAGCAGCACTCGGGACTTAAAAAGCACAGATACGCAGTATTTT. Protein: CASSTRDLKSTDTQYF. The genes are TRBV5-1 and TRBJ2-3, with D tentatively TRBD2 (6 bases). The CDR3 consists of 16 residues. Germline CDR1 is SGHRS and CDR2 is YFSETQ. The V and J ends lost 4 bases and 0 bases respectively, with 15 bases between them.

In DNA, the CDR3 is TGTGCCACCAGCAGAGATTATGGGCCGGGGTCCCTGAGCGAGCAGTACTTC. It codes for CATSRDYGPGSLSEQYF. This chain links TRBV15 with TRBJ2-7; D might be TRBD2 (5 bases). The germline V gene has CDR1 LNHNV and CDR2 YYDKDF (reference sequence). The CDR3 sequence is 17 residues long. The germline V and J ends were trimmed by 0 bases and 6 bases, with 21 bases remaining between them.

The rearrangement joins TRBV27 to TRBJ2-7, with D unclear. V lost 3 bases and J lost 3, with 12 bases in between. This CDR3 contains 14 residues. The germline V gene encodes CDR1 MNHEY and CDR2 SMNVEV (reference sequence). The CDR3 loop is CASSLVVSDYEQYF. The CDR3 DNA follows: TGTGCCAGCAGTTTGGTAGTGAGTGACTACGAGCAGTACTTC.

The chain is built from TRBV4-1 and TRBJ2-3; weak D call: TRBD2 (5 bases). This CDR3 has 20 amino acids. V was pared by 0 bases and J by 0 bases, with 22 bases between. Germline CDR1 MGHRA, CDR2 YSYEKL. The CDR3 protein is CASSQEGWASLSPSTDTQYF. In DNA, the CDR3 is TGCGCCAGCAGCCAAGAAGGGTGGGCTAGCCTATCCCCTAGCACAGATACGCAGTATTTT.

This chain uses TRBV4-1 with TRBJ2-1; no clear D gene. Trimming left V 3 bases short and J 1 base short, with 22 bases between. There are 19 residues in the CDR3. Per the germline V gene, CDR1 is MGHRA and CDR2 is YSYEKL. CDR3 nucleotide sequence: TGCGCCAGCAGCCATGCCGATATTATGAGACTTCGGTCCTACAATGAGCAGTTCTTC. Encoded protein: CASSHADIMRLRSYNEQFF.